The source of this T cell receptor (beta chain) is a study of blood T cell repertoires in COVID-19. Study in general: The origin of the acute and convalescent COVID-19 samples was the United States, Italy and Spain. T cells, B-cell-depleted T cells, or PBMCs provided the cDNA or gDNA that served as material.

Germline V gene sequence: CDR1 SSHAT, CDR2 FNYEAQ (reference sequence). CDR3 length: 15 amino acids. With respect to this clone: A junction end diverges from the germline sequence, so it may reflect a read error.

In the original workflow: Reference gene primer amplification gave nucleated cell count estimates. Repertoires were generated with immunoSEQ multiplex PCR, while TCRdb's copy carries only in-frame clones and drops some. The DNA gave D and trimming, while V, J and clone size come from that table. The data hold 150,000 to 180,000 clones, with roughly 80% observed a single time. V usage is TRBV7-7 and J usage is TRBJ2-2, with 8 positions matching TRBD2. Material for sequencing was peripheral blood. This clonotype was sampled from a woman aged 60-75 years with acute or convalescent COVID-19. The CDR3 bases are TGTGCTAGCAGCCCGGGGGGGAGGAACACCGGGGAGCTGTTTTTT. Its translation: CASSPGGRNTGELFF. The full variable domain, in which reference TRBV7-7 and TRBJ2-2 provide the parts outside the CDR3, is GAGVSQSPRYKVTKRGQDVTLRCDPISSHATLYWYQQALGQGPEFLTYFNYEAQPDKSGLPSDRFSAERPEGSISTLTIQRTEQRDSAMYRCASSPGGRNTGELFFGEGSRLTVL.